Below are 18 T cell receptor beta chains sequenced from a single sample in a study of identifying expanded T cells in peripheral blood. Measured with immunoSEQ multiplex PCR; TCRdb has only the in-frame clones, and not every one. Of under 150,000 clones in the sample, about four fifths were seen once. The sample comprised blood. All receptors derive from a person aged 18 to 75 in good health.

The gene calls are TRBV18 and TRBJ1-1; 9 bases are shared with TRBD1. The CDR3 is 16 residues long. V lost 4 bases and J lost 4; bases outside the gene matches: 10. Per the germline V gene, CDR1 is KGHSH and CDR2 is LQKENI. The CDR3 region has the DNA TGTGCCAGCTCACAGGGGGGACAGGGACGAGGCACTGAAGCTTTCTTT. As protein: CASSQGGQGRGTEAFF.

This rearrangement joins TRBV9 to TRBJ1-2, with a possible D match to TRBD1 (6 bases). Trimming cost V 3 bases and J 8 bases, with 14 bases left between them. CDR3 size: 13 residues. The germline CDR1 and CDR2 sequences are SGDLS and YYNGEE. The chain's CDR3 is CASSADSMGGYTF. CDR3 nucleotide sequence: TGTGCCAGCAGCGCGGACAGCATGGGGGGCTACACCTTC. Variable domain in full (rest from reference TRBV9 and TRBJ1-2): DSGVTQTPKHLITATGQRVTLRCSPRSGDLSVYWYQQSLDQGLQFLIQYYNGEERAKGNILERFSAQQFPDLHSELNLSSLELGDSALYFCASSADSMGGYTFGSGTRLTVV.

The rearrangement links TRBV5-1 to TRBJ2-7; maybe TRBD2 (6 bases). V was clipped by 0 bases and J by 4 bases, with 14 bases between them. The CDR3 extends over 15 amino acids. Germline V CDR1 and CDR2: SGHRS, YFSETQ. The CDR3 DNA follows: TGCGCCAGCAGCTTGGCCGGGGGAAAAACGTACGAGCAGTACTTC. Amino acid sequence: CASSLAGGKTYEQYF.

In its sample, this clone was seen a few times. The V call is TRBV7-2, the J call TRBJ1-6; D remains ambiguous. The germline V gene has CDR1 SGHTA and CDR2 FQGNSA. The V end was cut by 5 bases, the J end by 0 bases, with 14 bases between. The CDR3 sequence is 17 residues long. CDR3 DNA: TGTGCCAGCAGCGCCGCGGGAGAAGGCTCCTATAATTCACCCCTCCACTTT. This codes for CASSAAGEGSYNSPLHF.

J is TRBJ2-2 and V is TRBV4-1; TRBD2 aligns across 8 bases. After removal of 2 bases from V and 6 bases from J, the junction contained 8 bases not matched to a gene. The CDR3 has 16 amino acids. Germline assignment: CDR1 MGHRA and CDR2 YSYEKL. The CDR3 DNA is TGCGCCAGCAGCCAACCCCGGGGGGGGCGCCCCGGGGAGCTGTTTTTT. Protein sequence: CASSQPRGGRPGELFF.

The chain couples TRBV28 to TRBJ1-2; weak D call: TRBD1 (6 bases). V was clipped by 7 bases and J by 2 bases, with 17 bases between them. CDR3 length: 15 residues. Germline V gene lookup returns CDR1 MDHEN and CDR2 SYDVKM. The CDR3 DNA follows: TGTGCCAGCAAAGGGGGGACACCAGAAAACTATGGCTACACCTTC. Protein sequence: CASKGGTPENYGYTF.

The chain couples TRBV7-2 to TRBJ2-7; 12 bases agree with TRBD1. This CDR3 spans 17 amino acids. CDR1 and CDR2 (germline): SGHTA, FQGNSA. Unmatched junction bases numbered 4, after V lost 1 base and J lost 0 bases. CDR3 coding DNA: TGTGCCAGCAGCTTAGTTGGGACAGGGGGCGCCTCCTACGAGCAGTACTTC. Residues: CASSLVGTGGASYEQYF.

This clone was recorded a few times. The CDR3 loop reads CASSRNRQGNSPLHF. The CDR3 DNA sequence: TGCGCCAGCAGCCGGAATAGACAGGGAAATTCACCCCTCCACTTT. This chain joins TRBV5-1 and TRBJ1-6; TRBD1 agrees at 7 bases. Germline CDR1 SGHRS, CDR2 YFSETQ. There are 15 residues in the CDR3. Losses at the gene ends were 4 bases for V and 7 bases for J; bases not matched to a gene: 8.

The CDR3 DNA reads as TGTGCCAGCAGCTCTCGGGGCATTTCCTACAATGAGCAGTTCTTC. Amino acids: CASSSRGISYNEQFF. The chain combines TRBV7-9 with TRBJ2-1; possibly TRBD1 or TRBD2 for D (5 bases each). The CDR3 loop spans 15 amino acids. Trimming shortened V by 4 bases and J by 1 base, and 11 bases separated the two germline ends. CDR1 and CDR2 (germline): SEHNR, FQNEAQ (reference sequence).

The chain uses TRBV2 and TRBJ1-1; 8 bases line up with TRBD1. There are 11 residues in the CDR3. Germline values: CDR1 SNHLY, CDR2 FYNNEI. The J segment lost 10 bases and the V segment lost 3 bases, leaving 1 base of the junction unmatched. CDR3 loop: CASSEDRVAFF. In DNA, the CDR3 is TGTGCCAGCAGTGAGGACAGGGTAGCTTTCTTT.

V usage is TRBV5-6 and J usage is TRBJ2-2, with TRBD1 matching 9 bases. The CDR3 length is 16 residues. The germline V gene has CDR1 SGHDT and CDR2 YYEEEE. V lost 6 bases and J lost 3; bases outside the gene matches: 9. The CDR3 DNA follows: TGTGCCAGCACCCCATCCTGGGACAGGGACACCGGGGAGCTGTTTTTT. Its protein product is CASTPSWDRDTGELFF.

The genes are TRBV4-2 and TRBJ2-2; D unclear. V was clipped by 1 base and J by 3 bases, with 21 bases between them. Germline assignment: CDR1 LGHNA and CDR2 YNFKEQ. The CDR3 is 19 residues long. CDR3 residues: CASSQAALLVSWDTGELFF. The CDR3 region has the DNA TGTGCCAGCAGCCAAGCGGCGCTGCTGGTTAGCTGGGACACCGGGGAGCTGTTTTTT.

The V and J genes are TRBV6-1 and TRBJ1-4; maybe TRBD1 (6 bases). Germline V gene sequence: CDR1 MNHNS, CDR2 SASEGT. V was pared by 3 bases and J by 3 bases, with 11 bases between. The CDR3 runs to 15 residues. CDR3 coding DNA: TGTGCCAGCAGTGAGTGGACAGCAGCTAATGAAAAACTGTTTTTT. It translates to CASSEWTAANEKLFF.

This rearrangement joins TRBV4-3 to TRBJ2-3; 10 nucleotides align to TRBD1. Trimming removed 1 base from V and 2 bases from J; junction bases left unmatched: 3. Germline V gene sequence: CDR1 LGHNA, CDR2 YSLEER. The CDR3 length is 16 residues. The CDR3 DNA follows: TGCGCCAGCAGCCAAGGCGGGACAGGGGTCACAGATACGCAGTATTTT. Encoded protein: CASSQGGTGVTDTQYF.

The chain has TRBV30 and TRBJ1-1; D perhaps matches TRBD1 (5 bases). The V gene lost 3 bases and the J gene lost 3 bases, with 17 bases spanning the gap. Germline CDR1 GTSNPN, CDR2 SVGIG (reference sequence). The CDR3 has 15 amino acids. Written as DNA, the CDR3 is TGTGCCTGGAGAGTCTATAGGGACCGAGACACTGAAGCTTTCTTT. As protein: CAWRVYRDRDTEAFF.

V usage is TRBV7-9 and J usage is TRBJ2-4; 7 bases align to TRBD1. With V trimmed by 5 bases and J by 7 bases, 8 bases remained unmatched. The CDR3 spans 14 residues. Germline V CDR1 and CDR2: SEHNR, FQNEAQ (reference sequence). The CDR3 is CASSASQGKNIQYF. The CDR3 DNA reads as TGTGCCAGCAGCGCCTCACAGGGGAAGAACATTCAGTACTTC.

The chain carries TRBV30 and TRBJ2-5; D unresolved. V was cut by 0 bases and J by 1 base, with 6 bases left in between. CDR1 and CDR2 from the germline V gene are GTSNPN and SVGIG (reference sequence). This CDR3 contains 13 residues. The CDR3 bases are TGTGCCTGGAGTGTAATTAGCCAAGAGACCCAGTACTTC. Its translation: CAWSVISQETQYF. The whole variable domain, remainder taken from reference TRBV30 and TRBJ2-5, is SQTIHQWPATLVQPVGSPLSLECTVEGTSNPNLYWYRQAAGRGLQLLFYSVGIGQISSEVPQNLSASRPQDRQFILSSKKLLLSDSGFYLCAWSVISQETQYFGPGTRLLVL.

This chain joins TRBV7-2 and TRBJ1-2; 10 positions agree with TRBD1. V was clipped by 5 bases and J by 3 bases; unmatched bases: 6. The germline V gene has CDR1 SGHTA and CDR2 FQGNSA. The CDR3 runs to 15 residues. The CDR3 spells CASSLGTGVDYGYTF. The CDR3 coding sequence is TGTGCCAGCAGCCTCGGGACAGGGGTGGACTATGGCTACACCTTC.